This passage covers 22 T cell receptor beta chains from one sample sequenced in a study of T cell responses to AZD1222 COVID-19 vaccine. Repertoires were generated with immunoSEQ multiplex PCR, while TCRdb's copy carries only in-frame clones and drops some. The table lists 80,000 or so clones, approximately 90% of them singletons. The sequencing used peripheral blood, collected on day 0 of AZD1222 vaccination. Receptor source: an adult in good health.

This rearrangement joins TRBV9 to TRBJ1-1; D is unclear. The CDR3 is made up of 13 amino acids. The V gene lost 6 bases and the J gene lost 0 bases, with 9 bases spanning the gap. Looked up from germline, CDR1 is SGDLS and CDR2 is YYNGEE. CDR3 sequence (DNA): TGTGCCAGCAAGCGGTACATGAACACTGAAGCTTTCTTT. Its protein is CASKRYMNTEAFF.

V gene TRBV7-8 combines with J gene TRBJ2-1, with D unresolved. The V gene lost 2 bases and the J gene lost 0 bases, with 14 bases spanning the gap. Germline V gene sequence: CDR1 SGHVS, CDR2 FQNEAQ. CDR3 length: 17 residues. The CDR3 DNA reads as TGTGCCAGCAGCTTATACCTGCCGACCCGCTCCTACAATGAGCAGTTCTTC. As protein: CASSLYLPTRSYNEQFF.

The rearrangement uses TRBV5-5 and TRBJ2-7; 11 nucleotides agree with TRBD2. V dropped 0 bases and J dropped 6; count of bases not matched to a gene: 5. The CDR3 is 15 residues long. Germline V CDR1 and CDR2: SGHKS, YYEKEE (reference sequence). CDR3 residues: CASSLALAGVREQYF. CDR3 nucleotides: TGTGCCAGCAGCTTGGCACTAGCGGGAGTTCGCGAGCAGTACTTC. Variable domain in full (rest from reference TRBV5-5 and TRBJ2-7): DAGVTQSPTHLIKTRGQQVTLRCSPISGHKSVSWYQQVLGQGPQFIFQYYEKEERGRGNFPDRFSARQFPNYSSELNVNALLLGDSALYLCASSLALAGVREQYFGPGTRLTVT.

The rearrangement uses TRBV19 and TRBJ1-6, with D tentatively TRBD1 (6 bases). V dropped 3 bases and J dropped 6 bases, with 12 bases sitting between them. The CDR3 loop spans 15 amino acids. Per germline, CDR1 LNHDA and CDR2 SQIVND (reference sequence). Written as DNA, the CDR3 is TGTGCCAGTAGTATGAGGGGGGACACTAATTCACCCCTCCACTTT. Its protein is CASSMRGDTNSPLHF.

The V gene is TRBV4-3, the J gene TRBJ1-3, with 9 bases identical to TRBD1. In germline, CDR1 is LGHNA, CDR2 YSLEER. The length of the CDR3 is 16 residues. The ends lost 1 base at V and 7 bases at J; junction bases unmatched: 8. The CDR3: CASSQVQGAGWNTIYF. The CDR3 nucleotides are TGCGCCAGCAGCCAAGTACAGGGGGCCGGGTGGAACACCATATATTTT.

The genes are TRBV5-1 and TRBJ1-1; D is ambiguous. Trimming took off 1 base at V and 11 bases at J, with 18 bases between the two ends. The CDR3 covers 14 residues. In germline, CDR1 is SGHRS, CDR2 YFSETQ. The CDR3 bases are TGCGCCAGCAGCTTGTTTGGCGATAACCCCCGGGCTTTCTTT. Translating gives CASSLFGDNPRAFF.

The chain links TRBV28 to TRBJ1-2; 9 bases align to TRBD1. The CDR3 totals 16 residues. Trimming at V came to 4 bases and at J to 5 bases, leaving 11 bases not matched to a gene. Germline V gives CDR1 MDHEN, CDR2 SYDVKM. DNA of the CDR3: TGTGCCAGCAGTTCGCCCTGGACAGGGGATTCTTATGGCTACACCTTC. This sequence encodes CASSSPWTGDSYGYTF.

This chain links TRBV7-2 with TRBJ1-4, with TRBD1 matching 9 bases. The V gene end was trimmed by 6 bases and the J gene end by 7 bases; junction bases not matched to a gene: 6. CDR1 is SGHTA, CDR2 FQGNSA, per germline. The length of the CDR3 is 14 residues. Here the CDR3 reads CASSLQGAGEKLFF. CDR3 DNA: TGTGCCAGCAGTCTACAGGGGGCCGGTGAAAAACTGTTTTTT.

V gene TRBV20-1 combines with J gene TRBJ1-1; D gene unclear. The CDR3 loop spans 11 amino acids. Trimming cost V 1 base and J 7 bases, with 7 bases left between them. Germline CDR1 DFQATT, CDR2 SNEGSKA (reference sequence). CDR3 sequence reads: CSARVAVEAFF. CDR3 nucleotide sequence: TGCAGTGCTAGAGTGGCAGTTGAAGCTTTCTTT.

CDR3 sequence: CASSVTGGGGYTF. The CDR3 DNA sequence: TGTGCCAGCAGCGTAACAGGGGGCGGTGGCTACACCTTC. J is TRBJ1-2 and V is TRBV25-1; 9 positions match TRBD1. CDR1 and CDR2 (germline): MGHDK, SYGVNS. The ends lost 6 bases at V and 7 bases at J; junction bases unmatched: 6. The CDR3 has 13 residues.

V gene TRBV7-2 combines with J gene TRBJ1-6, with D perhaps matching TRBD1 (5 bases). The CDR3 extends over 12 amino acids. Looked up from germline, CDR1 is SGHTA and CDR2 is FQGNSA. Trimming took 4 bases from V and 10 from J, leaving 8 bases between them. The chain's CDR3 is CASSWGESPLHF. CDR3 DNA sequence: TGTGCCAGCAGCTGGGGGGAATCACCCCTCCACTTT. Filled out from reference TRBV7-2 and TRBJ1-6, the complete variable domain reads GAGVSQSPSNKVTEKGKDVELRCDPISGHTALYWYRQSLGQGLEFLIYFQGNSAPDKSGLPSDRFSAERTGGSVSTLTIQRTQQEDSAVYLCASSWGESPLHFGNGTRLTVT.

The chain joins TRBV15 to TRBJ1-5; D call uncertain. In germline, CDR1 is LNHNV, CDR2 YYDKDF (reference sequence). Trimming removed 2 bases at V and 3 bases at J, with 14 bases between. The CDR3 has 16 amino acids. CDR3 loop: CATSRTVSSVNQPQHF. In nucleotides, the CDR3 is TGTGCCACCAGCAGAACGGTCAGCAGTGTCAATCAGCCCCAGCATTTT.

This clone was detected a few times. J is TRBJ1-2 and V is TRBV4-1; possibly TRBD1 for D (6 bases). V dropped 0 bases and J dropped 8 bases, with 13 bases sitting between them. There are 14 residues in the CDR3. Germline V CDR1 and CDR2: MGHRA, YSYEKL. CDR3 loop: CASSQDGSGVGYTF. The DNA of the CDR3 is TGCGCCAGCAGCCAAGATGGGTCAGGGGTCGGCTACACCTTC.

This clone was recorded only once. The chain couples TRBV4-1 to TRBJ1-5, with D hard to call. CDR3 length: 13 amino acids. Germline CDR1 is MGHRA and CDR2 is YSYEKL. V was shortened by 4 bases and J by 5 bases, with 9 bases between the two germline ends. CDR3 sequence: CASSLGGDQPQHF. In DNA form, the CDR3 reads TGCGCCAGCAGCCTCGGTGGGGATCAGCCCCAGCATTTT.

The V and J genes are TRBV5-1 and TRBJ2-7; D unresolved. The length of the CDR3 is 14 residues. Trimming shortened V by 2 bases and J by 1 base, and 10 bases separated the two germline ends. CDR1 is SGHRS, CDR2 YFSETQ, per germline. CDR3 loop: CASSFSPGSYEQYF. The CDR3 DNA reads TGCGCCAGCAGCTTTAGCCCCGGATCCTACGAGCAGTACTTC.

This clone was observed once. This rearrangement joins TRBV9 to TRBJ2-3, with 13 positions matching TRBD2. The germline gives CDR1 SGDLS, CDR2 YYNGEE. The CDR3 contains 17 residues. With 3 bases clipped from V and 4 bases from J, the junction kept 8 bases outside the gene matches. The DNA of the CDR3 is TGTGCCAGCAGCGCCTTCTCGACTAGCGGGAGGTCAGATACGCAGTATTTT. Translating it yields CASSAFSTSGRSDTQYF.

The rearrangement joins TRBV18 to TRBJ2-7; D ambiguous. There are 12 residues in the CDR3. CDR1 KGHSH and CDR2 LQKENI come from the germline V gene. V was trimmed by 3 bases and J by 4 bases, leaving 7 bases between them. Here the CDR3 DNA reads TGTGCCAGCTCACCCCGCTCGTACGAGCAGTACTTC. It translates to CASSPRSYEQYF.

J is TRBJ2-4 and V is TRBV10-3, with TRBD2 as a possible D gene (5 bases). This CDR3 is 14 amino acids long. Germline CDR1 reads ENHRY; CDR2 reads SYGVKD. With 3 bases removed from V and 3 bases from J, the gap between germline ends came to 9 bases. CDR3 sequence reads: CAISDEGVKNIQYF. The CDR3 region has the DNA TGTGCCATCAGTGACGAGGGTGTCAAAAACATTCAGTACTTC.

V and J are TRBV6-6 and TRBJ1-1; perhaps TRBD1 as D (5 bases). V lost 2 bases and J lost 1, with 11 bases in between. Germline-derived CDR1 and CDR2 are MNHNY and SVGAGI (reference sequence). The CDR3 is made up of 15 amino acids. CDR3 bases: TGTGCCAGCAGTTACCCCGGGACGGGGAACACTGAAGCTTTCTTT. Protein product: CASSYPGTGNTEAFF.

In its sample, this clone was seen a few times. This chain uses TRBV15 with TRBJ2-1; either TRBD1 or TRBD2 may supply D (5 bases each). Looked up from germline, CDR1 is LNHNV and CDR2 is YYDKDF (reference sequence). The CDR3 is 15 residues long. V was shortened by 1 base and J by 5 bases, with 12 bases between the two germline ends. The CDR3 spells CATSRGGTANNEQFF. The CDR3 bases are TGTGCCACCAGCAGAGGAGGGACCGCAAACAATGAGCAGTTCTTC.

The V and J genes are TRBV7-2 and TRBJ1-1; maybe TRBD1 (5 bases). The V gene's germline CDR1 is SGHTA and CDR2 FQGNSA. The V and J ends lost 2 bases and 1 base respectively, with 5 bases between them. The length of the CDR3 is 13 residues. CDR3 protein: CASSLQGNTEAFF. The CDR3 bases are TGTGCCAGCAGCTTACAGGGGAACACTGAAGCTTTCTTT. Full variable domain (remainder filled in from reference TRBV7-2 and TRBJ1-1): GAGVSQSPSNKVTEKGKDVELRCDPISGHTALYWYRQSLGQGLEFLIYFQGNSAPDKSGLPSDRFSAERTGGSVSTLTIQRTQQEDSAVYLCASSLQGNTEAFFGQGTRLTVV.

The CDR3 DNA reads as TGTGCCATCAGCACCGGGACGCCTGGCCCTTCCTACGAGCAGTACTTC. It is translated as CAISTGTPGPSYEQYF. This rearrangement joins TRBV10-3 to TRBJ2-7; D may match TRBD1 or TRBD2 (5 bases each). V was pared by 6 bases and J by 1 base, with 19 bases between. Germline CDR1 is ENHRY and CDR2 is SYGVKD. The CDR3 contains 16 residues.